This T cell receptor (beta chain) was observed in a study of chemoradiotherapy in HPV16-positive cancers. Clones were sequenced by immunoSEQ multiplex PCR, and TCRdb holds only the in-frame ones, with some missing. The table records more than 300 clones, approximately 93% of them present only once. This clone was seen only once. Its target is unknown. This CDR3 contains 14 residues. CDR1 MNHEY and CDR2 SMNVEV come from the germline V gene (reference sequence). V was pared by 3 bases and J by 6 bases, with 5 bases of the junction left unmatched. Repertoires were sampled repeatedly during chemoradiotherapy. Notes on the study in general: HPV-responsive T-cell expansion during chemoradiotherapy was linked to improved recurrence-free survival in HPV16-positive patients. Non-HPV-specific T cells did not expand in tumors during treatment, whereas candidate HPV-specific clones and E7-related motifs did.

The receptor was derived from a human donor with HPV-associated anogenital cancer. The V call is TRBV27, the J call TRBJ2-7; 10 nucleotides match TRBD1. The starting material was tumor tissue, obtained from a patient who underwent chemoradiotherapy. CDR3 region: CASSFRDRGGEQYF. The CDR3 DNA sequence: TGTGCCAGCAGTTTCCGGGACAGGGGTGGCGAGCAGTACTTC.